The 18 T cell receptor beta chains reported below all come from one sample, sequenced in a study of tissue T cells after allogeneic stem cell transplantation. The method was immunoSEQ multiplex PCR; TCRdb's version includes in-frame clones alone and lacks a portion of them. The sample shows more than 40,000 clones, around 70% of them seen only once. What was sequenced was sorted cells pooled from one or two spleens. The receptors originated from a pool of C57BL/6 mice in good health.

In the case of this clone: Gene names and germline refer to mouse. The read ends 1 residue before the CDR3 terminus; that terminus is restored from the germline J gene. The chain has TRBV2 and TRBJ2-7; 10 nucleotides line up with TRBD1. The CDR3 covers 14 residues. The V and J ends lost 1 base and 4 bases, in that order; junction bases with no gene match: 1. Germline V gene sequence: CDR1 LGHNA, CDR2 YSYQKL. CDR3 bases read: TGTGCCAGCAGCCAAGGACAGGGGGCTTATGAACAGTAC. Translated: CASSQGQGAYEQY. The entire CDR3 is CASSQGQGAYEQYF.

Regarding this clone: Germline and genes here are mouse. The read ends 1 residue before the CDR3 terminus; that terminus is restored from the germline J gene. This chain links TRBV13-2 with TRBJ1-3, with unresolved D. The germline V gene encodes CDR1 NNHNN and CDR2 SYGAGS (reference sequence). The CDR3 has 14 residues. V was trimmed by 0 bases and J by 5 bases, leaving 9 bases between them. The CDR3 bases that were read are TGTGCCAGCGGTGATGCAGGATGGAGAAATACGCTCTAT. Translating it yields CASGDAGWRNTLY. The full-length CDR3 reads as CASGDAGWRNTLYF.

Concerning this clone: Gene names and germline refer to mouse. The CDR3 is cut off 1 residue early in the read; its end comes from the germline J gene. This same CDR3 is encoded by further DNA sequences in the sample. V and J are TRBV5 and TRBJ2-7, with a possible D match to TRBD1 (5 bases). This CDR3 has 12 amino acids. The ends were cut back, 0 bases at V and 6 bases at J, with 6 bases in the middle. Germline assignment: CDR1 LGHNA and CDR2 YNLKQL (reference sequence). The CDR3 loop is CASSQEGVEQYF. Incomplete CDR3 DNA: TGTGCCAGCAGCCAAGAAGGGGTTGAACAGTAC.

A remark on this clone: Here the gene names and germline are mouse. The read falls 1 residue short of the CDR3 end, and the missing part is taken from the germline J gene. The chain couples TRBV13-2 to TRBJ2-1; tentatively, D is TRBD1 or TRBD2 (5 bases each). CDR3 length equals 14 residues. Germline V lookup: CDR1 NNHNN, CDR2 SYGAGS (reference sequence). V was shortened by 0 bases and J by 1 base, with 5 bases between the two germline ends. Incomplete CDR3 DNA: TGTGCCAGCGGTGATGGGGGGAACTATGCTGAGCAGTTC. Protein: CASGDGGNYAEQF. The entire CDR3 protein reads CASGDGGNYAEQFF.

Comments on this clone: The gene names given are mouse names. The read halts 1 residue ahead of the CDR3 end, with the missing end drawn from the germline J gene. The chain carries TRBV12-1 and TRBJ1-4, with D possibly TRBD1 on 6 matching bases. V was clipped by 2 bases and J by 0 bases, with 9 bases between them. The CDR3 runs to 15 residues. Germline V CDR1 and CDR2: SGHSN, HYEKVE. The CDR3 DNA, read in part, is TGTGCCAGCTCTCCCGGACAGATTTCCAACGAAAGATTATTT. Translation: CASSPGQISNERLF. In full, the CDR3 is CASSPGQISNERLFF. Combining the CDR3 with reference TRBV12-1 and TRBJ1-4 gives the whole variable domain DSGVVQSPRHIIKEKGGRSVLTCIPISGHSNVVWYQQTLGKELKFLIQHYEKVERDKGFLPSRFSVQQFDDYHSEMNMSALELEDSAMYFCASSPGQISNERLFFGHGTKLSVL.

About this clone itself: Mouse names are used for the genes. The CDR3 extends 1 residue past the end of the read, so its final part is completed from the germline J gene. The chain employs TRBV1 and TRBJ1-1; a possible D gene is TRBD1 (5 bases). This CDR3 region has 13 residues. Germline CDR1 is NSQYPW and CDR2 is LRSPGD (reference sequence). V was trimmed by 1 base and J by 2 bases, leaving 5 bases between them. CDR3 amino acids: CTCSAGGNTEVFF. CDR3 DNA, as far as it was read: TGCACCTGCAGTGCAGGGGGCAACACAGAAGTCTTC.

As for this clone: The genes and germline here are from mouse. The read ends 1 residue before the CDR3 terminus; that terminus is restored from the germline J gene. The gene calls are TRBV2 and TRBJ1-3, with a possible D match to TRBD1 (5 bases). V dropped 0 bases and J dropped 4 bases, with 10 bases sitting between them. The germline CDR1 and CDR2 sequences are LGHNA and YSYQKL. The CDR3 length is 15 residues. Partial CDR3 DNA: TGTGCCAGCAGCCAAGAGGGGGGAGGAGGAAATACGCTCTAT. Amino acids: CASSQEGGGGNTLY. The whole CDR3 sequence is CASSQEGGGGNTLYF.

A word on this clone: These gene names are mouse names. The CDR3 is cut off 1 residue early in the read; its end comes from the germline J gene. V and J are TRBV29 and TRBJ1-2; D is unresolved. Trimming removed 3 bases at V and 4 bases at J, with 9 bases between. From germline, CDR1 is MSHET and CDR2 SYDVDS. The CDR3 loop spans 13 amino acids. Here the CDR3 reads CASSFGRGSDYTF. Incomplete CDR3 DNA: TGTGCTAGCAGTTTCGGACGGGGCTCCGACTACACC.

As concerns this clone: Germline and genes here are mouse. The read ends 1 residue before the CDR3 terminus; that terminus is restored from the germline J gene. The chain couples TRBV19 to TRBJ2-5; TRBD1 might be the D (5 bases). The CDR3 is 14 amino acids. The germline gives CDR1 FNHDT, CDR2 SITEND (reference sequence). The V gene lost 4 bases and the J gene lost 0 bases, with 9 bases spanning the gap. The DNA read from the CDR3 is TGTGCCAGCAGTCCCGGACAAAACCAAGACACCCAGTAC. This sequence encodes CASSPGQNQDTQY. The CDR3 in full is CASSPGQNQDTQYF.

Only one count was recorded for this clone. Genes and germline are mouse. The CDR3 end lies 1 residue beyond the end of the read and is filled in from the germline J gene. The J gene is TRBJ2-4, the V gene TRBV31; D is perhaps TRBD1 (5 bases). Between the trimmed V and J ends, which lost 3 bases and 2 bases, there was a span of 9 bases. This CDR3 has 13 amino acids. Germline-derived CDR1 and CDR2 are GKSSPN and SITVG. The CDR3 DNA, read in part, is TGTGCCTGGAGCAGGGCGACTCAAAACACCTTGTAC. The encoded protein is CAWSRATQNTLY. The whole CDR3 protein is CAWSRATQNTLYF. Together with reference TRBV31 and TRBJ2-4, the CDR3 gives the full variable domain: AQTIHQWPVAEIKAVGSPLSLGCTIKGKSSPNLYWYWQATGGTLQQLFYSITVGQVESVVQLNLSASRPKDDQFILSTEKLLLSHSGFYLCAWSRATQNTLYFGAGTRLSVL.

Of note for this clone: Gene and germline names: mouse. The read stops 1 residue short of the end of the CDR3; the missing end is completed from the germline J gene. The genes are TRBV19 and TRBJ2-4, with 9 bases identical to TRBD2. The CDR3 spans 16 residues. V trimming: 2 bases; J trimming: 2 bases; junction bases outside the gene matches: 6. Germline values: CDR1 FNHDT, CDR2 SITEND (reference sequence). CDR3 DNA, as far as it was read: TGTGCCAGCAGTATTTGGGGGGGCGCGAATCAAAACACCTTGTAC. Translating gives CASSIWGGANQNTLY. The entire CDR3 protein reads CASSIWGGANQNTLYF.

This clone was detected only a few times. Gene names and germline refer to mouse. The DNA ends 1 residue before the CDR3 does, and the rest of the CDR3 is filled in from the germline J gene. V is TRBV14 and J is TRBJ1-3; 7 nucleotides align to TRBD1. CDR1 is SGHDT, CDR2 FRDEAV, per germline. CDR3 size: 13 residues. Trimming removed 6 bases from V and 2 bases from J; junction bases left unmatched: 2. The CDR3 sequence is CASIGTAGNTLYF. CDR3 bases read: TGTGCCAGCATCGGGACAGCTGGAAATACGCTCTAT. Combining the CDR3 with reference TRBV14 and TRBJ1-3 gives the whole variable domain EAGVTQSPRYAVLQEGQAVSFWCDPISGHDTLYWYQQPRDQGPQLLVYFRDEAVIDNSQLPSDRFSAVRPKGTNSTLKIQSAKQGDTATYLCASIGTAGNTLYFGEGSRLIVV.

On this clone itself: The gene symbols are mouse symbols. From the germline J gene comes the end of the CDR3, since the read stops 1 residue before it. The chain joins TRBV16 to TRBJ1-3; D gene uncertain. The CDR3 consists of 14 residues. Germline CDR1 and CDR2: SGHSA and FRNQAP. Trimming removed 1 base at V and 0 bases at J, with 4 bases between. CDR3 bases read: TGTGCAAGCAGCTTAGTTAATTCTGGAAATACGCTCTAT. Its translation is CASSLVNSGNTLY. The CDR3 in its entirety is CASSLVNSGNTLYF.

This clone has only a few counts. Gene names are the mouse ones. The read finishes 1 residue shy of the CDR3 end, and the germline J gene is used to complete it. This chain connects TRBV19 to TRBJ2-7; TRBD1 might be the D (5 bases). Germline CDR1 and CDR2: FNHDT and SITEND (reference sequence). This CDR3 region has 12 residues. Trimming removed 4 bases from V and 2 bases from J, with 7 bases in between. This CDR3 reads CASSPTAYEQYF. The CDR3 bases that were read are TGTGCCAGCAGTCCGACAGCCTATGAACAGTAC.

This clone was picked up one time. Genes and germline come from the mouse. The CDR3 is cut off 1 residue early in the read; its end comes from the germline J gene. The rearrangement links TRBV19 to TRBJ2-1; possibly TRBD1 for D (6 bases). The CDR3 contains 14 residues. Germline-derived CDR1 and CDR2 are FNHDT and SITEND (reference sequence). V lost 4 bases to trimming and J lost 0 bases, with 8 bases between them. The CDR3 reads CASSPGVNYAEQFF. Incomplete CDR3 DNA: TGTGCCAGCAGTCCAGGGGTTAACTATGCTGAGCAGTTC.

With respect to this clone: Mouse gene names and germline throughout. The read terminates 1 residue before the CDR3 end, so the remaining end is supplied by the germline J gene. The chain links TRBV4 to TRBJ1-4; a weak D match, TRBD1 (6 bases). Germline loops: CDR1 LGHDT, CDR2 YNNKQL (reference sequence). V was pared by 4 bases and J by 7 bases, with 10 bases between. This CDR3 comprises 13 residues. CDR3 region: CASSSGHVERLFF. The covered CDR3 bases are TGTGCCAGCAGCTCGGGACATGTCGAAAGATTATTT.

A few counts support this clone. Here the gene names and germline are mouse. Sequencing ends 1 residue short of the CDR3 end; the germline J gene provides the rest. The rearrangement joins TRBV19 to TRBJ2-7; D remains unclear. Trimming took off 6 bases at V and 3 bases at J, with 7 bases between the two ends. CDR3 length: 11 amino acids. Germline values: CDR1 FNHDT, CDR2 SITEND (reference sequence). The CDR3 bases that were read are TGTGCCAGCACCACGGACTATGAACAGTAC. The encoded protein is CASTTDYEQY. The complete CDR3 protein is CASTTDYEQYF.

Notes on this clone: Genes and germline are mouse. The missing CDR3 end, 1 residue past where the read stops, is filled in from the germline J gene. The chain is built from TRBV4 and TRBJ2-5; D ambiguous. Deletions cut 5 bases from V and 0 bases from J, with 9 bases between. Germline CDR1 and CDR2: LGHDT and YNNKQL (reference sequence). CDR3 length: 14 residues. The sequenced CDR3 bases are TGTGCCAGCAGCCGACAATTTAACCAAGACACCCAGTAC. Amino acid sequence: CASSRQFNQDTQY. The whole CDR3 sequence reads CASSRQFNQDTQYF.